The 12 T cell receptor beta chains reported below all come from one sample, sequenced in a study of OX40 agonist ivuxolimab in advanced cancers. Produced via immunoSEQ multiplex PCR; TCRdb's table is partial and in-frame only. Among around 70,000 clones listed, almost 85% were seen once. The source material was CD4+ or CD8+ T cells sorted from blood, sampled in a trial of the OX40 agonist ivuxolimab. The source is an adult with an advanced solid tumor such as melanoma, head and neck, liver or kidney cancer.

The V call is TRBV5-1, the J call TRBJ2-2, with a weak D call TRBD2 (6 bases). CDR1 is SGHRS and CDR2 is YFSETQ in the germline V gene. V lost 4 bases and J 7 bases, leaving 17 bases between the germline ends. The CDR3 loop spans 15 amino acids. In nucleotides, the CDR3 is TGCGCCAGCAGCGGAGGGAACGGCGGCATCGGGGAGCTGTTTTTT. The encoded protein is CASSGGNGGIGELFF. Based on the CDR3 plus reference TRBV5-1 and TRBJ2-2, the full variable domain is KAGVTQTPRYLIKTRGQQVTLSCSPISGHRSVSWYQQTPGQGLQFLFEYFSETQRNKGNFPGRFSGRQFSNSRSEMNVSTLELGDSALYLCASSGGNGGIGELFFGEGSRLTVL.

The chain links TRBV9 to TRBJ2-3; tentative D call: TRBD1 (5 bases). Trimming left V 4 bases short and J 2 bases short, with 14 bases between. Germline-derived CDR1 and CDR2 are SGDLS and YYNGEE. This CDR3 has 15 amino acids. The CDR3 nucleotides are TGTGCCAGCAGCAGATTCGGACAACCCACAGATACGCAGTATTTT. This gives the protein CASSRFGQPTDTQYF.

This chain connects TRBV27 to TRBJ1-5; D unresolved. From germline, CDR1 is MNHEY and CDR2 SMNVEV (reference sequence). The length of the CDR3 is 13 residues. Deletions cut 4 bases from V and 5 bases from J, with 9 bases between. The CDR3: CASSSRWDQPQHF. DNA of the CDR3: TGTGCCAGCAGTTCTAGGTGGGATCAGCCCCAGCATTTT.

The rearrangement links TRBV15 to TRBJ1-5; D is unresolved. This CDR3 has 13 residues. The germline V and J ends were trimmed by 3 bases and 5 bases, with 8 bases remaining between them. CDR1 and CDR2 (germline): LNHNV, YYDKDF (reference sequence). The CDR3 here is CATSSLGYQPQHF. The DNA for the CDR3 is TGTGCCACCAGCAGCTTAGGGTATCAGCCCCAGCATTTT.

V and J are TRBV5-1 and TRBJ2-3; D is ambiguous. CDR1 SGHRS and CDR2 YFSETQ come from the germline V gene. The CDR3 has 14 residues. V was trimmed by 2 bases and J by 5 bases, leaving 12 bases between them. The CDR3, as DNA: TGCGCCAGCAGCTTAAACGGTAACCAAGATACGCAGTATTTT. Translation: CASSLNGNQDTQYF.

The genes are TRBV27 and TRBJ2-7; D ambiguous. CDR1 and CDR2 from the germline V gene are MNHEY and SMNVEV (reference sequence). V lost 6 bases and J 2 bases, leaving 14 bases between the germline ends. This CDR3 is built from 14 residues. This CDR3 reads CASSPDRITYEQYF. DNA of the CDR3: TGTGCCAGCAGCCCGGACCGGATTACCTACGAGCAGTACTTC.

The chain is built from TRBV7-2 and TRBJ1-1, with D unclear. Germline assignment: CDR1 SGHTA and CDR2 FQGNSA. Trimming took off 0 bases at V and 0 bases at J, with 5 bases between the two ends. This CDR3 has 14 amino acids. The CDR3 DNA reads TGTGCCAGCAGCTTAGCGTCAGTGAACACTGAAGCTTTCTTT. This sequence encodes CASSLASVNTEAFF.

This clone has just one count. The chain combines TRBV5-1 with TRBJ2-5; 9 positions agree with TRBD1. Germline values: CDR1 SGHRS, CDR2 YFSETQ. This CDR3 comprises 15 residues. V lost 4 bases to trimming and J lost 7 bases; unmatched junction nucleotides: 11. This CDR3 reads CASSTGQGGVVTQYF. The CDR3 region has the DNA TGCGCCAGCAGCACGGGACAGGGAGGGGTGGTGACCCAGTACTTC.

The V gene is TRBV2, the J gene TRBJ2-1; D call uncertain. CDR3 length: 11 residues. Per germline, CDR1 SNHLY and CDR2 FYNNEI. Trimming shortened V by 5 bases and J by 10 bases, and 9 bases separated the two germline ends. This CDR3 reads CASSSLWEQFF. The CDR3 coding sequence is TGTGCCAGCAGTTCGTTGTGGGAGCAGTTCTTC.

The V gene is TRBV19, the J gene TRBJ2-2, with 7 bases matching TRBD2. The CDR3 runs 15 residues. CDR1 is LNHDA, CDR2 SQIVND, per germline (reference sequence). The ends lost 7 bases at V and 4 bases at J; junction bases unmatched: 9. The CDR3 reads CASTRGLFSTGELFF. CDR3 DNA sequence: TGTGCCAGTACCCGGGGACTATTCTCCACCGGGGAGCTGTTTTTT.

This clone was picked up a small number of times. The chain carries TRBV2 and TRBJ2-5, with a possible D match to TRBD2 (6 bases). This CDR3 has 14 amino acids. The germline V and J ends were trimmed by 2 bases and 5 bases, with 12 bases remaining between them. The germline V gene encodes CDR1 SNHLY and CDR2 FYNNEI. CDR3 region: CASSESTSRETQYF. CDR3 sequence (DNA): TGTGCCAGCAGTGAATCAACTAGCCGGGAGACCCAGTACTTC. Full variable domain (missing parts from reference TRBV2 and TRBJ2-5): EPEVTQTPSHQVTQMGQEVILRCVPISNHLYFYWYRQILGQKVEFLVSFYNNEISEKSEIFDDQFSVERPDGSNFTLKIRSTKLEDSAMYFCASSESTSRETQYFGPGTRLLVL.

This clone showed up just a few times. The J gene is TRBJ2-7, the V gene TRBV2; maybe TRBD1 (6 bases). V was shortened by 8 bases and J by 0 bases, with 8 bases between the two germline ends. The CDR3 loop spans 12 amino acids. Germline values: CDR1 SNHLY, CDR2 FYNNEI. The CDR3 DNA sequence: TGTGCCAGCCGGGACACCTCCTACGAGCAGTACTTC. It is translated as CASRDTSYEQYF.